The 4 T cell receptor beta chains below all came from one sample that was sequenced in a study of cytomegalovirus exposure and HLA in healthy donors. PCR was performed using 60 Vbeta and 13 Jbeta primers. The repertoire was sequenced with immunoSEQ multiplex PCR; TCRdb's copy has only in-frame clones and lacks some. The data show about 150,000 clones, with roughly 80% seen just once and approximately 7.7% held by the top ten. The sample taken for sequencing was PBMCs. The origin of the receptors is a man in his thirties or forties in good health and CMV-seropositive.

This clone appeared a few times. The V gene is TRBV6-1, the J gene TRBJ2-5, with 11 nucleotides matching TRBD2. The CDR3 loop spans 14 amino acids. Trimming took 10 bases from V and 0 from J; bases not matched to a gene: 4. Germline V gives CDR1 MNHNS, CDR2 SASEGT. The CDR3 coding sequence is TGTGCCACCGGGACTAGCGGTAACCAAGAGACCCAGTACTTC. Encoded protein: CATGTSGNQETQYF.

The rearrangement uses TRBV27 and TRBJ1-1; 11 nucleotides align to TRBD1. Germline CDR1 and CDR2: MNHEY and SMNVEV (reference sequence). This CDR3 has 16 amino acids. J gave up 0 bases and V 5 bases, and 5 bases lay outside the gene matches. The CDR3 DNA is TGTGCCAGCAGTCCGTGGACAGGGGGCATGAACACTGAAGCTTTCTTT. Its protein is CASSPWTGGMNTEAFF.

The chain recombines TRBV6-1 with TRBJ2-7; D uncertain. Trimming stripped 0 bases from V and 1 base from J, with 7 bases between. CDR3 length: 14 amino acids. Germline CDR1 MNHNS, CDR2 SASEGT. CDR3 DNA sequence: TGTGCCAGCAGTGAAGCTAGCAGATCCTACGAGCAGTACTTC. Protein: CASSEASRSYEQYF.

The chain uses TRBV6-6 and TRBJ1-1; 10 bases align to TRBD1. V shed 5 bases, J shed 5 bases, and the junction held 5 bases outside the gene matches. Germline V gene lookup returns CDR1 MNHNY and CDR2 SVGAGI (reference sequence). This CDR3 contains 14 residues. CDR3 sequence: CASSADRGRTEAFF. The CDR3 DNA sequence: TGTGCCAGCAGTGCCGACAGGGGGCGTACTGAAGCTTTCTTT.